This TCR beta chain was sequenced during a study of CD8 T cells in ankylosing spondylitis. In this sample, this clonotype turned up many times. TCRdb re-derived calls from the 5' RACE reads in MiXCR, one entry per CDR3 protein. The data show a few hundred thousand distinct CDR3 sequences, with around 10% seen just once and about 6.8% held by the top ten. Germline V gene data show CDR1 as MNHEY and CDR2 as SVGAGI. This CDR3 region has 18 residues. J lost 7 bases, V lost 1 base, and 8 bases had no gene match. The rearrangement joins TRBV6-5 to TRBJ2-1; 15 bases align to TRBD2. The source is a male donor with ankylosing spondylitis or in good health (not recorded which). Sequencing was performed on blood, either unsorted or a sorted T cell fraction (not recorded which). This CDR3 reads CASSYWTSGGAKRNEQFF. The CDR3 nucleotides are TGTGCCAGCAGTTACTGGACTAGCGGGGGGGCCAAGAGGAATGAGCAGTTCTTC.